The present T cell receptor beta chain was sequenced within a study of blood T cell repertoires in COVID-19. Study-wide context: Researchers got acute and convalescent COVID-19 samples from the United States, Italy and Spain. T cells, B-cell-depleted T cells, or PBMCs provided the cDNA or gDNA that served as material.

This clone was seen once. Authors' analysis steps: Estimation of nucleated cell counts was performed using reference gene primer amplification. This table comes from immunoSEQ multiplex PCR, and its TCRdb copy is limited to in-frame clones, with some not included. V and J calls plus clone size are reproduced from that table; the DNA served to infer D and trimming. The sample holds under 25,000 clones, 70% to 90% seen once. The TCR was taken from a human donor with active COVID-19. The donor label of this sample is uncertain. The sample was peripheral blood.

CDR3 protein: CASRPSAGNEQYF. The CDR3, as DNA: TGTGCCAGCAGACCCTCCGCCGGGAACGAGCAGTACTTC. This chain connects TRBV7-9 to TRBJ2-7; D is possibly TRBD2 (5 bases). The CDR3 runs to 13 residues. Germline CDR1 is SEHNR and CDR2 is FQNEAQ (reference sequence). The ends were cut back, 6 bases at V and 5 bases at J, with 14 bases in the middle.